Listed below are T cell receptor beta chains from one sample, sequenced in a study of PD-1 blockade in classical Hodgkin lymphoma. Only in-frame clones appear in the TCRdb table, and some are missing; sequencing was by immunoSEQ multiplex PCR. The sample shows about 20,000 clones, around four fifths of them seen only once. The sample was CD4+ T cells from blood. The receptors come from a human donor with classical Hodgkin lymphoma. Both conserved end residues are part of each CDR3. Each record gives: D gene, clone size, V gene, J gene, CDR3 DNA, CDR3 protein. A D gene is named only where the DNA matches it firmly. Only some rows state a clone size, as once, few, many or a class for expanded clones.

TRBD1	NA	TRBV19	TRBJ1-6	TGTGCCAGTAGTATGGTCCTAGCCGGACAGGGGTATTCACCCCTCCACTTT	CASSMVLAGQGYSPLHF
TRBD1	few	TRBV6-5	TRBJ2-5	TGTGCCAGCAGTTACCTCCGGACAGGGGGCGGAGAGACCCAGTACTTC	CASSYLRTGGGETQYF
TRBD2	NA	TRBV2	TRBJ2-1	TGTGCCAGCAGTGTTATACTAGCGGGAGTAAATGAGCAGTTCTTC	CASSVILAGVNEQFF
NA	NA	TRBV19	TRBJ2-7	TGTGCCAGTAGTAATCAGGGTTACCCCTACGAGCAGTACTTC	CASSNQGYPYEQYF
TRBD2	NA	TRBV4-1	TRBJ2-7	TGCGCCAGCAGCCAAGATTCCCTTATAAGCGGGACCTACGAGCAGTACTTC	CASSQDSLISGTYEQYF
NA	NA	TRBV2	TRBJ2-1	TGTGCCAGCAGTGGTGCGGGAAGTGTCAATGAGCAGTTCTTC	CASSGAGSVNEQFF
NA	few	TRBV5-1	TRBJ2-2	TGCGCCAGCAGCCCCCCCGGTCTTGCCGGGGAGCTGTTTTTT	CASSPPGLAGELFF
NA	NA	TRBV19	TRBJ1-5	TGTGCCAGTAGACGGGAGGGCAATCAGCCCCAGCATTTT	CASRREGNQPQHF
NA	NA	TRBV2	TRBJ1-6	TGTGCCAGCAGTTTTAGTGAGTCCCTCCACTTT	CASSFSESLHF
TRBD1	NA	TRBV19	TRBJ1-2	TGTGCCAGTAGCCTGGGGACAGGCCTCTACACCTTC	CASSLGTGLYTF
NA	NA	TRBV6-6	TRBJ1-5	TGTGCCAGCAGTCCCAAGGTAATACAGCCCCAGCATTTT	CASSPKVIQPQHF
NA	few	TRBV5-1	TRBJ2-2	TGCGCCAGCAGCCAATATAACACCGGGGAGCTGTTTTTT	CASSQYNTGELFF
NA	NA	TRBV27	TRBJ2-1	TGTGCCAGCAGTTTTTTGGCGGGTTTCTACAATGAGCAGTTCTTC	CASSFLAGFYNEQFF
NA	NA	TRBV19	TRBJ1-5	TGTGCCAGTAGCTTGGTGAGCAATCAGCCCCAGCATTTT	CASSLVSNQPQHF
NA	NA	TRBV27	TRBJ2-7	TGTGCCAGCAGCCTCCGGGGCCCAACCTACGAGCAGTACTTC	CASSLRGPTYEQYF
NA	NA	TRBV19	TRBJ2-7	TGTGCCAGTAGTATTTTTTTGGGGCGAGGGACCTACGAGCAGTACTTC	CASSIFLGRGTYEQYF
NA	few	TRBV5-1	TRBJ1-1	TGCGCCAGCAGCTTGGTGGGGGCGACTGAAGCTTTCTTT	CASSLVGATEAFF
NA	NA	TRBV7-2	TRBJ1-4	TGTGCCAGCAGCTTAGTGTGGGGGGCGGCTAATGAAAAACTGTTTTTT	CASSLVWGAANEKLFF
NA	NA	TRBV5-8	TRBJ2-5	TGTGCCAGCAGCTCCGGAACAGGCTCTGGGGTAGAGACCCAGTACTTC	CASSSGTGSGVETQYF
TRBD2	NA	TRBV9	TRBJ2-3	TGTGCCAGCAGCGTAGTACTAGCGGGAGGTCGGGATACGCAGTATTTT	CASSVVLAGGRDTQYF
TRBD1	NA	TRBV7-8	TRBJ1-5	TGTGCCAGCAGCTTAGTATCAGGGGGCCCCAACAATCAGCCCCAGCATTTT	CASSLVSGGPNNQPQHF
TRBD2	NA	TRBV6-1	TRBJ2-1	TGTGCCAGCAGTGAAGCTCGGCTAGCGGGAAATGAGCAGTTCTTC	CASSEARLAGNEQFF
NA	NA	TRBV6-4	TRBJ2-1	TGTGCCAGCAGTGAAAGGGTTGGCGCTCCATACAATGAGCAGTTCTTC	CASSERVGAPYNEQFF
NA	few	TRBV5-1	TRBJ2-3	TGCGCCAGCAGCAAGGGTAGGGGCTCAGACACAGATACGCAGTATTTT	CASSKGRGSDTDTQYF
NA	NA	TRBV6-1	TRBJ1-2	TGTGCCAGCAGTGAAGGTCCAGCAGGATCTTATGGCTACACCTTC	CASSEGPAGSYGYTF
TRBD2	NA	TRBV5-1	TRBJ2-3	TGCGCCAGCAGCGGACTAGGTCTCACAGATACGCAGTATTTT	CASSGLGLTDTQYF
NA	NA	TRBV27	TRBJ1-2	TGTGCCAGCAGTTTAGGTCTAAACCTCTATGGCTACACCTTC	CASSLGLNLYGYTF
NA	few	TRBV21-1	TRBJ1-5	TGTGCCAGCAGCAGGGTCAGCGATAGTCAGCCCCAGCATTTT	CASSRVSDSQPQHF
NA	NA	TRBV2	TRBJ1-1	TGTGCCAGCAGTGTGGGCAGGGGAGCGGGGAACACTGAAGCTTTCTTT	CASSVGRGAGNTEAFF
TRBD2	NA	TRBV19	TRBJ2-4	TGTGCCAGTACTCCTAGCGGGAAAAACATTCAGTACTTC	CASTPSGKNIQYF
NA	NA	TRBV28	TRBJ2-1	TGTGCCAGCAGTTCCCTAGGGCCCGGCTACAATGAGCAGTTCTTC	CASSSLGPGYNEQFF
NA	NA	TRBV9	TRBJ2-5	TGTGCCAGCAGCGTAGGGGCCTACGGCCAGGAGACCCAGTACTTC	CASSVGAYGQETQYF
NA	NA	TRBV2	TRBJ2-5	TGTGCCAGCAGTGTAAGGGAAGAGACCCAGTACTTC	CASSVREETQYF
TRBD2	NA	TRBV19	TRBJ2-7	TGTGCCAGTAGTCCGTGGACTAGCGCCTCCTACGAGCAGTACTTC	CASSPWTSASYEQYF
NA	NA	TRBV5-1	TRBJ2-7	TGCGCCAGCAGCTTGGCCGTAGGGGCTTACGAGCAGTACTTC	CASSLAVGAYEQYF
NA	NA	TRBV5-1	TRBJ2-4	TGCGCCAGCAGCTTGGAGCTTTTTGCAGGGGAAAACATTCAGTACTTC	CASSLELFAGENIQYF
NA	NA	TRBV6-5	TRBJ1-5	TGTGCCAGCGCATCTAAGGGGAGTCAGCCCCAGCATTTT	CASASKGSQPQHF
NA	NA	TRBV19	TRBJ1-3	TGTGCCAGTAGTATGCTACCCGGGAATGGAAACACCATATATTTT	CASSMLPGNGNTIYF
TRBD2	NA	TRBV27	TRBJ2-3	TGTGCCAGCAGCACATTAGCGGGAGCAAACACAGATACGCAGTATTTT	CASSTLAGANTDTQYF
NA	NA	TRBV13	TRBJ1-2	TGTGCCAGTAGCTTAAGGGGGGTGTATGGCTACACCTTC	CASSLRGVYGYTF
NA	NA	TRBV19	TRBJ1-5	TGTGCCAGTCATCGGTATAGCAATCAGCCCCAGCATTTT	CASHRYSNQPQHF
NA	NA	TRBV6-1	TRBJ1-5	TGTGCCAGCATGCCCCTCGGGGTTAGCAATCAGCCCCAGCATTTT	CASMPLGVSNQPQHF
NA	NA	TRBV6-5	TRBJ1-5	TGTGCCAGCAGGGCCGGGAGCAATCAGCCCCAGCATTTT	CASRAGSNQPQHF
TRBD2	NA	TRBV9	TRBJ2-3	TGTGCCAGCAGCGGGAGTAAGCGGGAGGCCACAGATACGCAGTATTTT	CASSGSKREATDTQYF
NA	NA	TRBV27	TRBJ2-7	TGTGCCAGCAGTTTGCGGGGCTTCTCCTACGAGCAGTACTTC	CASSLRGFSYEQYF